This is a list of T cell receptor beta chains from one sample in a study of cytomegalovirus exposure and HLA in healthy donors. The table came from immunoSEQ multiplex PCR; TCRdb's copy has only in-frame clones and leaves some out. The sample shows some 200,000 clones, around three quarters of them seen only once. Sequencing was carried out using PBMCs. These receptors all stem from a woman in her twenties or thirties in good health and CMV-seronegative. Both conserved end residues are part of each CDR3. A D gene is named only where the DNA matches it firmly. The size field is filled for only some rows; it gives once, few, many or a size class.

>-|TRBJ2-7|TRBD1|14|TRBV7-9
TGTGCCAGCAGCTTAGTCGACAGGGGGATCGAGCAGTACTTC
CASSLVDRGIEQYF
>-|TRBJ1-5|-|14|TRBV7-9
TGTGCCAGCACCCTAGGGGGGGTTAATCAGCCCCAGCATTTT
CASTLGGVNQPQHF
>few|TRBJ2-7|TRBD1|15|TRBV7-2
TGTGCCAGCAGCTTAGTTGCAGGGGGCGGCTACGAGCAGTACTTC
CASSLVAGGGYEQYF
>-|TRBJ2-5|TRBD1|15|TRBV7-3
TGTGCCAGCAGCTTAGGGACAGGGCGGCAAGAGACCCAGTACTTC
CASSLGTGRQETQYF
>-|TRBJ2-7|-|11|TRBV27
TGTGCCAGCAGTACGGGCTACGAGCAGTACTTC
CASSTGYEQYF
>-|TRBJ1-2|-|13|TRBV11-2
TGTGCCAGCAGCCCAGTGGGGGGTCTTGGCTACACCTTC
CASSPVGGLGYTF
>-|TRBJ2-1|TRBD2|16|TRBV12-5
TGTGCTAGTGGTTCCTCGAAACTAGCGGGATCTTATGAGCAGTTCTTC
CASGSSKLAGSYEQFF
>once|TRBJ2-3|TRBD2|17|TRBV9
TGTGCCAGCAGCGTCCCCCGGGGCGGGGGGCCTTCAGATACGCAGTATTTT
CASSVPRGGGPSDTQYF
>-|TRBJ1-2|TRBD1|17|TRBV6-1
TGTGCCAGCAGTGAACATGGACAGGGGGTGTCTAACTATGGCTACACCTTC
CASSEHGQGVSNYGYTF
>-|TRBJ2-1|TRBD2|17|TRBV19
TGTGCCAGTAGTATTGACTCGTTAGCGGGAGCCCACAATGAGCAGTTCTTC
CASSIDSLAGAHNEQFF
>-|TRBJ1-3|-|14|TRBV9
TGTGCCAGCAGCGTAACCAGGACTGGAAACACCATATATTTT
CASSVTRTGNTIYF
>-|TRBJ2-7|TRBD2|17|TRBV15
TGTGCCACCAGCAGAGAAATCGTGACTAGCGGGGCGCTAGAGCAGTACTTC
CATSREIVTSGALEQYF
>-|TRBJ1-1|TRBD1|16|TRBV18
TGTGCCAGCTCACCTGGACAGGGGAGGATGAACACTGAAGCTTTCTTT
CASSPGQGRMNTEAFF
>-|TRBJ1-2|-|13|TRBV10-3
TGTGCCATCAGTGGTAAAATTACCTACGGCTACACCTTC
CAISGKITYGYTF
>-|TRBJ2-2|-|15|TRBV6-1
TGTGCCAGCAGTGCCAGTCTAGCGAACACCGGGGAGCTGTTTTTT
CASSASLANTGELFF
>-|TRBJ2-4|TRBD1|16|TRBV5-4
TGTACCAGCAGCCCAGGGACAGGGGTGACCAAAAACATTCAGTACTTC
CTSSPGTGVTKNIQYF
>-|TRBJ2-7|TRBD1|11|TRBV27
TGTGCCAGCGGACAGGCCTACGAGCAGTACTTC
CASGQAYEQYF
>-|TRBJ2-7|TRBD2|15|TRBV7-2
TGTGCCAGCAGCTTCGGACTAGCGGGAGTAAGCGAGCAGTACTTC
CASSFGLAGVSEQYF